This T cell receptor beta chain was recovered during a study of T cell responses to AZD1222 COVID-19 vaccine. The study's findings and limits: Spike-wide coverage was observed for vaccine-associated CD4 TCRs, with dominant responses at 160-218 and 743-854. Baseline seropositives among AZD1222 recipients totaled only five or six. Females outnumbered males among donors, who were mostly white British; clonal diversity was possibly underestimated.

The ends lost 8 bases at V and 0 bases at J; junction bases unmatched: 7. Germline CDR1 reads MNHEY; CDR2 reads SMNVEV (reference sequence). There are 16 residues in the CDR3. The table came from immunoSEQ multiplex PCR; TCRdb's copy has only in-frame clones and leaves some out. This repertoire shows hundreds of thousands of clones, about 92% found once; its top ten account for 1%. A remark on this clone: Its matching antigen is unknown.

The specimen was peripheral blood, collected on day 0 of MenACWY control vaccination. The V call is TRBV27, the J call TRBJ2-6, with TRBD2 matching 7 bases. The TCR was taken from an adult in good health. Written as DNA, the CDR3 is TGTGCCAGCCGCCGGGGGGTAGACTCTGGGGCCAACGTCCTGACTTTC. Protein: CASRRGVDSGANVLTF. Filled out from reference TRBV27 and TRBJ2-6, the complete variable domain reads EAQVTQNPRYLITVTGKKLTVTCSQNMNHEYMSWYRQDPGLGLRQIYYSMNVEVTDKGDVPEGYKVSRKEKRNFPLILESPSPNQTSLYFCASRRGVDSGANVLTFGAGSRLTVL.